This T cell receptor beta chain was captured by sequencing in a study of chemoradiotherapy in HPV16-positive cancers. Study information: Candidate HPV-specific clones and shared TCR motifs came from two HPV16-positive patients. Findings of the study overall: Only a couple of HPV16-positive patients supplied the functional HPV-specificity definition. For HPV16-positive patients, expanding HPV-responsive T cells associated with longer recurrence-free survival. Candidate HPV-specific clones and E7-related TCR motifs grew in tumor during treatment.

The data were produced by immunoSEQ multiplex PCR, yet TCRdb's version contains in-frame clones alone and is incomplete. The sample carries 8,000 to 9,500 clones, roughly 71% recorded once. The CDR3 loop spans 15 amino acids. Germline assignment: CDR1 SGHVS and CDR2 FQNEAQ. V was pared by 1 base and J by 6 bases, with 3 bases of the junction left unmatched. Notes on this clone: The target antigen is unknown.

This chain links TRBV7-8 with TRBJ1-6; 7 nucleotides agree with TRBD1. Material: tumor tissue, obtained from a patient who underwent chemoradiotherapy. This sequence was found in a human donor with HPV-associated anogenital cancer. The CDR3 here is CASSLEYRGNSPLHF. The CDR3 DNA reads TGTGCCAGCAGCTTAGAATACAGGGGTAATTCACCCCTCCACTTT.